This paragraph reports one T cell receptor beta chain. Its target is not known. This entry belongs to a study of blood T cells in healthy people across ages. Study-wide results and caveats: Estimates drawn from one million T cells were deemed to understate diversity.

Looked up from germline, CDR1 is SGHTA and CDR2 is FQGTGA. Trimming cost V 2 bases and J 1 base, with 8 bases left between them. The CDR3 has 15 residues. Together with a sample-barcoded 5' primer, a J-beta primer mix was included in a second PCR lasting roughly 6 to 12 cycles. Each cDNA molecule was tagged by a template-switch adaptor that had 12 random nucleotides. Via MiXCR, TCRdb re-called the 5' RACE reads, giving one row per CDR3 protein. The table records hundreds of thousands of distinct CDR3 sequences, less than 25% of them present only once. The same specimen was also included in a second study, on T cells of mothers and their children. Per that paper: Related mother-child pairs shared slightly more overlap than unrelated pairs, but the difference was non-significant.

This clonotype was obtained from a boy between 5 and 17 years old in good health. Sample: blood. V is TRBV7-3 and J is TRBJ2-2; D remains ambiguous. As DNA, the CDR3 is TGTGCCAGCAGCTTACCGGATAAGAACACCGGGGAGCTGTTTTTT. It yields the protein CASSLPDKNTGELFF. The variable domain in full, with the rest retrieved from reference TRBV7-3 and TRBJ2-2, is GAGVSQTPSNKVTEKGKYVELRCDPISGHTALYWYRQSLGQGPEFLIYFQGTGAADDSGLPNDRFFAVRPEGSVSTLKIQRTERGDSAVYLCASSLPDKNTGELFFGEGSRLTVL.